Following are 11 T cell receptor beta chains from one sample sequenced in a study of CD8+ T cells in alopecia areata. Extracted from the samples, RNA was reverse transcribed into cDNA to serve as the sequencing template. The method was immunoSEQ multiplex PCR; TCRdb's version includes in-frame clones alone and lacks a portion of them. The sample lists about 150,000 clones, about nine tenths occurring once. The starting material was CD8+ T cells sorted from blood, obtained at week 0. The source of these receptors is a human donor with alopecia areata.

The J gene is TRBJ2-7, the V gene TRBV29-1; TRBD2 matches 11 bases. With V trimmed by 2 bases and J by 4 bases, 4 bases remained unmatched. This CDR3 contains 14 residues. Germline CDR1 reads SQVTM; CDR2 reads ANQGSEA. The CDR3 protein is CSVETGTSGYEQYF. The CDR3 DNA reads TGCAGCGTTGAAACTGGGACTAGCGGTTACGAGCAGTACTTC.

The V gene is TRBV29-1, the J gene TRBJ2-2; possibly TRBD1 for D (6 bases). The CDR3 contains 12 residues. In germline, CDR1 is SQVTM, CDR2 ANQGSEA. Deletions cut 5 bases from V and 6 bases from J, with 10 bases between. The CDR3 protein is CSVTTGPGELFF. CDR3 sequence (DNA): TGCAGCGTTACGACAGGTCCCGGGGAGCTGTTTTTT.

The CDR3 spells CASSYHSCGQFF. For the CDR3, the DNA is TGTGCCAGCAGTTACCACAGCTGTGGGCAGTTCTTC. The chain is built from TRBV6-7 and TRBJ2-1; D gene ambiguous. TRBV6-7 counts as an open reading frame of uncertain function. The CDR3 sequence is 12 residues long. Trimming stripped 2 bases from V and 12 bases from J, with 11 bases between.

DNA of the CDR3: TGCAGCCCCGTTCTAGGCTACACAGATACGCAGTATTTT. It yields the protein CSPVLGYTDTQYF. This chain uses TRBV29-1 with TRBJ2-3; D is uncertain. Germline V gene sequence: CDR1 SQVTM, CDR2 ANQGSEA. The CDR3 is made up of 13 amino acids. Trimming removed 8 bases at V and 2 bases at J, with 14 bases between.

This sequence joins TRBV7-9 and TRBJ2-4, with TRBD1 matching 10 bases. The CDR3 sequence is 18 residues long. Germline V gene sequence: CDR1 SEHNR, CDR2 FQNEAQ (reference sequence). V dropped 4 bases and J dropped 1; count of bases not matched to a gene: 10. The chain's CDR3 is CASSSGQGGTHAKNIQYF. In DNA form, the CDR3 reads TGTGCCAGCAGCTCCGGACAGGGGGGTACCCACGCCAAAAACATTCAGTACTTC. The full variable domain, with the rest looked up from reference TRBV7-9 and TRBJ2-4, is DTGVSQNPRHKITKRGQNVTFRCDPISEHNRLYWYRQTLGQGPEFLTYFQNEAQLEKSRLLSDRFSAERPKGSFSTLEIQRTEQGDSAMYLCASSSGQGGTHAKNIQYFGAGTRLSVL.

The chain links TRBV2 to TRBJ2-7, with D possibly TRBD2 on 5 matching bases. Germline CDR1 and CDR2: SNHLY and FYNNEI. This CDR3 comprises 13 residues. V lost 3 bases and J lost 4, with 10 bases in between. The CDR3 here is CASSDRGDYEQYF. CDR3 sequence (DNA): TGTGCCAGCAGTGACCGGGGAGATTACGAGCAGTACTTC.

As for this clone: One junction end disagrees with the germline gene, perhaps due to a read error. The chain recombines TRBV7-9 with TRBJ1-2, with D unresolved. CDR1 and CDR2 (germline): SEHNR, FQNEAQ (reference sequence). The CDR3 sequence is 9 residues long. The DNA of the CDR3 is TGTGCCAGCAGCTTATTCGGCCGGTTC. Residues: CASSLFGRF. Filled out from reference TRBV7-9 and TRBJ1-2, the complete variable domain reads DTGVSQNPRHKITKRGQNVTFRCDPISEHNRLYWYRQTLGQGPEFLTYFQNEAQLEKSRLLSDRFSAERPKGSFSTLEIQRTEQGDSAMYLCASSLFGRFGSGTRLTVV.

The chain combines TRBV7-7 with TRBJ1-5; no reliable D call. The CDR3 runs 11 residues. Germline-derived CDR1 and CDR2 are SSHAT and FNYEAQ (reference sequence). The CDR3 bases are TGTGCTAGCTGCGCTTTCGGGCCCCAGCATTTT. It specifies CASCAFGPQHF.

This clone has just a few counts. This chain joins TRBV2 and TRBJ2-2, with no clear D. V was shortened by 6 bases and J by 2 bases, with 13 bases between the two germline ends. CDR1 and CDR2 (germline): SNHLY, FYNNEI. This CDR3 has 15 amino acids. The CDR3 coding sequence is TGTGCCAGCAGCGATCGGCCATACAACACCGGGGAGCTGTTTTTT. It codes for CASSDRPYNTGELFF.

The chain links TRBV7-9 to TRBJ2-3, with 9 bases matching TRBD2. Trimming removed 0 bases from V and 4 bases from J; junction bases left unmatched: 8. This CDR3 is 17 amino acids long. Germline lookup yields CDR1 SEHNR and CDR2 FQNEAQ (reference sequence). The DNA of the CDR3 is TGTGCCAGCAGCTTAGCGAGGGCGGGAGGGCCATCAGATACGCAGTATTTT. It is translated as CASSLARAGGPSDTQYF.

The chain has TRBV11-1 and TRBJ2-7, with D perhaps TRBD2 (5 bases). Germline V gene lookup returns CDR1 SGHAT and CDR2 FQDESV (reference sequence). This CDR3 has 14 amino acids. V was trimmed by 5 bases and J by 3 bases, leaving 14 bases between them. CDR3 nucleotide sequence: TGTGCCAGCAGCACCCCCAATCGGGGCTACGAGCAGTACTTC. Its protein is CASSTPNRGYEQYF.